This entry features one TCR beta chain sequence. As yet, its antigen is unknown. Sequenced by immunoSEQ multiplex PCR; TCRdb stores in-frame clones only, minus some. The sample lists 25,000 or so clones, around 76% occurring once. The sample comes from a study of graft-versus-host responses after intestinal transplantation. Study overall: Recipients received multivisceral, liver-intestinal, or isolated intestinal transplants. Study-wide findings and caveats: Within the allografts of patients who had graft-donor T cell macrochimerism, graft-versus-host to host-versus-graft clonal ratios were high.

Germline CDR1 and CDR2: SEHNR and FQNEAQ (reference sequence). After removal of 8 bases from V and 0 bases from J, the junction contained 4 bases not matched to a gene. CDR3 length: 14 amino acids. The chain carries TRBV7-9 and TRBJ2-7; 10 bases are shared with TRBD2. The receptor was isolated from a human donor who received an intestinal transplant. Sequenced material: unstimulated CD4+ T cells sorted from spleen or lymph node cells, taken before intestinal transplant. In DNA, the CDR3 is TGTGCCAGCCTTCCTAGCGGGAGCTCCTACGAGCAGTACTTC. This encodes CASLPSGSSYEQYF.